This TCR beta chain was captured by sequencing in a study of naive and memory T cell subsets. Two oligonucleotides, mixed equimolar, formed the beta constant-region primer covering TRBC1 and TRBC2. TCRdb reanalysed the UMI-ligation and nested PCR reads using MiXCR and keeps one entry per CDR3 protein. The sample includes 37,000 or so distinct CDR3 sequences, 13% of them seen just once. This clonotype was recorded at least ten times. Per the germline V gene, CDR1 is SGHTA and CDR2 is FQGNSA. The germline V and J ends were trimmed by 2 bases and 0 bases, with 4 bases remaining between them. The CDR3 length is 13 residues.

The sequenced sample consisted of effector memory CD4+ T cells from blood. Sample subset: effector memory, CD45RA- CD27-. The origin of this receptor is a human donor in good health. The chain combines TRBV7-2 with TRBJ2-5; no definite D call. CDR3 residues: CASSLRNQETQYF. The CDR3 bases are TGTGCCAGCAGCTTACGGAACCAAGAGACCCAGTACTTC.